The present T cell receptor (beta chain) was sequenced within a study of blood T cell repertoires in COVID-19. Study-level background: The samples span acute and convalescent COVID-19 from the United States, Italy and Spain.

This clone showed up just a few times. The CDR3 sequence is 17 residues long. Germline CDR1 LNHDA, CDR2 SQIVND (reference sequence). With 5 bases removed from V and 4 bases from J, the gap between germline ends came to 18 bases. Sequencing was performed with immunoSEQ multiplex PCR; in TCRdb, only in-frame clones are kept and a portion is missing. The sample has about 390,000 clones; more than 75% are singletons. The cohort comprised adults aged about 18 to 90 years residing in 20 to 30 US areas. Self-reported history from a screening survey and questionnaire set each donor's cohort. The TCR comes from a woman in her 50s who had recovered from COVID-19. Sequencing input: PBMCs or T cells enriched from blood (not recorded which). The J gene is TRBJ1-6, the V gene TRBV19; the D is unclear. The CDR3 bases are TGTGCCAGTAGTTGGCAGACACCAACAGATTATAATTCACCCCTCCACTTT. This sequence encodes CASSWQTPTDYNSPLHF.